Below, 5 T cell receptor delta chains from the same sample are listed, as sequenced in a study of gamma delta lymphoproliferative disorders and STAT genes (dated by TCRdb to the late 2010s). Libraries came from multiplex PCR. Reads for this sample came from an Illumina MiSeq. TCRdb reprocessed the public data with the CATT caller; entries with the same nucleotide sequence were combined afterwards. This sample lists about a thousand delta-chain clones; approximately 2.1% were detected once. The ten most abundant clones make up around four fifths of the sample. Genomic DNA from peripheral blood mononuclear cells isolated from patients and controls was used for TCR sequencing. The sample was blood. The receptors here all came from a human donor in good health.

This clone has ten or more counts. The protein held in TCRdb is that of a much larger clone and does not match this DNA's translation at residue 10, likely because of a read error; the protein shown is translated from the DNA. The chain uses TRDV2 and TRDJ1; TRDD3 matches 7 bases. Germline-derived CDR1 and CDR2 are GEAIGNYY and EKD. CDR3 length: 19 residues. J was trimmed by 1 base and V by 1 base; bases with no gene match: 17. The CDR3 sequence: CACDTVIPSIGGGTDKLIF. DNA for the CDR3: TGTGCCTGTGACACGGTTATTCCGTCTATTGGGGGAGGCACCGATAAACTCATCTTT.

This clone has just a few counts. A read error likely explains why the TCRdb protein, taken from a much larger clone, differs from this DNA's translation at residue 14; the protein shown is translated from the DNA. V and J are TRDV2 and TRDJ1; 9 nucleotides line up with TRDD3. CDR1 and CDR2 (germline): GEAIGNYY, EKD. The CDR3 is 17 amino acids. The CDR3 region is CACDGIVLGEYTDNLIF. The CDR3 DNA reads as TGTGCCTGTGACGGGATAGTACTGGGGGAATACACCGATAATCTCATCTTT.

This clone is medium-sized. A far more abundant clone sits one base away, making this likely a read error. Other DNA sequences from this sample encode an identical CDR3 as well. This chain joins TRDV2 and TRDJ1; TRDD3 might be the D (5 bases). The CDR3 is 16 residues long. Trimming removed 0 bases from V and 4 bases from J, with 17 bases in between. Germline CDR1 is GEAIGNYY and CDR2 is EKD. The CDR3 reads CACDTVGGGASDKLIF. The CDR3 region has the DNA TGTGCCTGTGACACCGTCGGCGGGGGGGCCAGCGATAAACTCATCTTT.

At least ten counts were recorded for this clone. The likely explanation is a read error, given a far larger clone one base away. CDR3: CACDAVGGGASDKLIF. CDR3 nucleotides: TGTGCCTGTGACGCCGTCGGTGGGGGGGCCAGCGATAAACTCATCTTT. The J gene is TRDJ1, the V gene TRDV2, with D perhaps TRDD3 (6 bases). The ends were cut back, 3 bases at V and 4 bases at J, with 20 bases in the middle. This CDR3 region has 16 residues. Germline V gives CDR1 GEAIGNYY, CDR2 EKD.

This clone has more than one count but fewer than ten. Since a far larger clone is one base different, this is likely a read error. Other DNA sequences of this sample code for an identical CDR3. V is TRDV1 and J is TRDJ1; either TRDD2 or TRDD3 may fit D (6 bases each). Trimming removed 5 bases at V and 3 bases at J, with 28 bases between. Germline CDR1 TSWWSYY, CDR2 QGS. The CDR3 covers 19 residues. This CDR3 is CALGSRPSLLGDKADKLIF. CDR3 DNA sequence: TGTGCTCTTGGGAGTCGGCCTTCCCTACTGGGAGATAAAGCCGATAAACTCATCTTT.